The present entry profiles one T cell receptor beta chain with its context. The antigen remains unidentified. This CDR3 is built from 14 residues. This entry comes from a study of cytomegalovirus exposure and HLA in healthy donors. About the research overall: Among about 200 million T cells, an earlier analysis found 95 million to 140 million unique TCR beta sequences. General study points: In vitro confirmation showed three CMV-associated chains to be CMV antigen specific. In a later analysis, 16,951 TCR beta sequences were associated with HLA alleles at 0.05 false discovery rate.

PCR amplification relied on 60 Vbeta primers (plus 13 Jbeta primers). Measured with immunoSEQ multiplex PCR; TCRdb has only the in-frame clones, and not every one. The sample has over 100,000 clones; about 73% are singletons. Sequencing used PBMCs. This chain joins TRBV21-1 and TRBJ2-1; the table's D call, TRBD1, has no DNA check behind it. TRBV21-1 is annotated as a pseudogene. This TCR was recovered from a woman in her twenties or thirties in good health and CMV-seropositive. This CDR3 is CASSKVTGKGEQFF. DNA of the CDR3: TGTGCCAGCAGCAAGGTGACAGGGAAGGGTGAGCAGTTCTTC.